This T cell receptor (beta chain) originates from a study of shared clonotypes between healthy human individuals. Study-level points and caveats: When naive CD4 clonotypes were compared across a few donors, 4% to 5.5% were shared.

The assay was immunoSEQ multiplex PCR, and TCRdb's table has in-frame clones only and misses some. Among about 2 million clones listed, roughly 94% were seen once. Comments on this clone: The antigen is unknown.

Germline lookup yields CDR1 SGHVS and CDR2 FQNEAQ. With V trimmed by 1 base and J by 0 bases, 8 bases remained unmatched. CDR3 length: 19 amino acids. Terminally differentiated effector memory CD45RA+ cells were excluded from the naive CD8 cells, which were CD45RO-negative and positively selected for CCR7. This sequence originates from a man aged 18 to 30 in good health. The specimen sequenced was naive CD8+ T cells sorted from blood. The V call is TRBV7-8, the J call TRBJ2-2, with TRBD1 identical over 10 bases. The CDR3 loop is CASSLVFRTGGPNTGELFF. CDR3 nucleotide sequence: TGTGCCAGCAGCTTAGTCTTTCGGACAGGGGGACCGAACACCGGGGAGCTGTTTTTT.